Each of the 9 T cell receptor beta chains below was sequenced from the same sample in a study of blood T cell repertoires in COVID-19. Measured with immunoSEQ multiplex PCR; TCRdb has only the in-frame clones, and not every one. The sample includes fewer than 30,000 clones, 66% of them seen just once. Sequencing was performed on peripheral blood. These receptors were obtained from a man aged 55 to 70 with active or convalescent COVID-19.

The rearrangement uses TRBV29-1 and TRBJ1-2; 7 bases fit TRBD1. With V trimmed by 3 bases and J by 4 bases, 8 bases remained unmatched. This CDR3 is built from 14 residues. The germline V gene encodes CDR1 SQVTM and CDR2 ANQGSEA. CDR3: CSVEVYRGGYGYTF. The CDR3 DNA follows: TGCAGCGTTGAGGTTTACAGGGGAGGCTATGGCTACACCTTC.

The chain combines TRBV4-2 with TRBJ2-6, with D hard to call. Per germline, CDR1 LGHNA and CDR2 YNFKEQ. V was cut by 0 bases and J by 0 bases, with 6 bases left in between. This CDR3 contains 16 residues. CDR3 nucleotide sequence: TGTGCCAGCAGCCAAGATACCAGCTCTGGGGCCAACGTCCTGACTTTC. Its translation: CASSQDTSSGANVLTF.

This rearrangement joins TRBV7-6 to TRBJ2-3; tentative D call: TRBD2 (7 bases). This CDR3 region has 17 residues. Trimming removed 5 bases at V and 2 bases at J, with 20 bases between. Per germline, CDR1 SGHVS and CDR2 FNYEAQ. Here the CDR3 DNA reads TGTGCCAGCAGCCTCGGGGCCTCGGGGGGCCACACAGATACGCAGTATTTT. Amino acid sequence: CASSLGASGGHTDTQYF.

The chain combines TRBV6-5 with TRBJ2-7; D might be TRBD2 (5 bases). The ends were cut back, 6 bases at V and 1 base at J, with 13 bases in the middle. CDR1 MNHEY and CDR2 SVGAGI come from the germline V gene. The CDR3 has 14 residues. The CDR3: CASRMDWPSYEQYF. The CDR3 DNA is TGTGCCAGCAGGATGGACTGGCCTTCCTACGAGCAGTACTTC.

Note on this clone: Relative to the germline gene, one junction end is altered; a read error may explain this. This CDR3 reads CASSSQGGGFTEAFF. As DNA, the CDR3 is TGTGCTAGCAGCAGCCAAGGGGGGGGGTTCACTGAAGCTTTCTTT. This chain connects TRBV7-7 to TRBJ1-1, with a possible D match to TRBD1 (6 bases). CDR1 is SSHAT and CDR2 is FNYEAQ in the germline V gene (reference sequence). This CDR3 contains 15 residues.

The V and J genes are TRBV6-5 and TRBJ2-1; TRBD2 aligns across 7 bases. The length of the CDR3 is 15 residues. Germline CDR1 and CDR2: MNHEY and SVGAGI. With 5 bases clipped from V and 4 bases from J, the junction kept 8 bases outside the gene matches. As DNA, the CDR3 is TGTGCCAGCAGTCGCGGGAGAGGATATTACAATGAGCAGTTCTTC. Its translation: CASSRGRGYYNEQFF.

The chain combines TRBV19 with TRBJ1-5; D is ambiguous. V lost 3 bases and J lost 0, with 18 bases in between. CDR3 size: 18 residues. CDR1 is LNHDA and CDR2 is SQIVND in the germline V gene (reference sequence). The chain's CDR3 is CASSISFGQVNSNQPQHF. CDR3 DNA sequence: TGTGCCAGTAGTATTAGTTTCGGCCAGGTCAATAGCAATCAGCCCCAGCATTTT.

The chain employs TRBV10-2 and TRBJ2-5; 7 bases fit TRBD2. Germline trimming cut 3 bases from V and 0 bases from J; bases unmatched to any gene: 13. This CDR3 spans 18 amino acids. Germline assignment: CDR1 WSHSY and CDR2 SAAADI. CDR3 in DNA: TGCGCCAGCAGTGAATCCACCTTCGGGACTACACACCAAGAGACCCAGTACTTC. Amino acid sequence: CASSESTFGTTHQETQYF.

This chain links TRBV3-1 (or the pseudogene TRBV3-2) with TRBJ1-5; D unresolved. The CDR3 runs to 13 residues. CDR1 and CDR2 from the germline V gene are LGHDT and YNNKEL (reference sequence). Between the trimmed V and J ends, which lost 6 bases and 6 bases, there was a span of 12 bases. Here the CDR3 reads CASSLGSGQPQHF. CDR3 DNA: TGTGCCAGCAGTCTTGGAAGCGGTCAGCCCCAGCATTTT.